Listed here are 18 T cell receptor beta chains from one sample, sequenced in a study of sequential checkpoint blockade in melanoma. Profiled with immunoSEQ multiplex PCR; TCRdb holds only in-frame clones, not every one. The sample has about 9,600 clones; about 25% are singletons. As to treatment: randomized to nivolumab then ipilimumab (arm A) or the reverse (arm B). This sample comprised tumor tissue (inferred from file names), obtained from a patient given nivolumab and ipilimumab in sequence. The origin of the receptors is a human donor with melanoma.

This clone has a handful of counts. The chain carries TRBV9 and TRBJ2-1; tentatively, D is TRBD2 (6 bases). The CDR3 runs 17 residues. Germline V lookup: CDR1 SGDLS, CDR2 YYNGEE. Trimming pared 5 bases from V and 1 base from J, leaving 19 bases between. The CDR3 DNA reads TGTGCCAGCAGTGAAAGTGGGAGGAGAGATTCCTACAATGAGCAGTTCTTC. Its protein is CASSESGRRDSYNEQFF. The full variable domain, with the rest looked up from reference TRBV9 and TRBJ2-1, is DSGVTQTPKHLITATGQRVTLRCSPRSGDLSVYWYQQSLDQGLQFLIQYYNGEERAKGNILERFSAQQFPDLHSELNLSSLELGDSALYFCASSESGRRDSYNEQFFGPGTRLTVL.

This clone was found a few times. V usage is TRBV5-1 and J usage is TRBJ2-7, with 16 bases lining up with TRBD2. The CDR3 contains 18 residues. Germline V CDR1 and CDR2: SGHRS, YFSETQ. Losses at the gene ends were 4 bases for V and 4 bases for J; bases not matched to a gene: 11. CDR3 nucleotides: TGCGCCAGCAGCCAGGGACTAGCGGGAGGGCCGAATAAATACGAGCAGTACTTC. Translating it yields CASSQGLAGGPNKYEQYF.

The chain has TRBV18 and TRBJ1-4, with D uncertain. The CDR3 runs 17 residues. Germline CDR1 reads KGHSH; CDR2 reads LQKENI. Trimming shortened V by 6 bases and J by 8 bases, and 25 bases separated the two germline ends. In DNA form, the CDR3 reads TGTGCCAGCTCCGACACCATAGCAGTAGAAGGTGGCGAAAAACTGTTTTTT. This sequence encodes CASSDTIAVEGGEKLFF.

This clone was observed a few times. V usage is TRBV9 and J usage is TRBJ2-5, with 8 bases aligning to TRBD2. Germline trimming cut 4 bases from V and 4 bases from J; bases unmatched to any gene: 12. The CDR3 is 16 residues long. Germline V lookup: CDR1 SGDLS, CDR2 YYNGEE. The CDR3 DNA reads as TGTGCCAGCAGCCCACTAGCGGTGGTTGATCGAGAGACCCAGTACTTC. Translating gives CASSPLAVVDRETQYF. The complete variable domain, with remaining parts taken from reference TRBV9 and TRBJ2-5, reads DSGVTQTPKHLITATGQRVTLRCSPRSGDLSVYWYQQSLDQGLQFLIQYYNGEERAKGNILERFSAQQFPDLHSELNLSSLELGDSALYFCASSPLAVVDRETQYFGPGTRLLVL.

CDR3 sequence: CATSRGHRGDQPQHF. CDR3 sequence (DNA): TGTGCCACCAGCAGAGGGCACAGGGGAGATCAGCCCCAGCATTTT. The chain recombines TRBV15 with TRBJ1-5, with 7 bases aligning to TRBD1. Losses at the gene ends were 1 base for V and 5 bases for J; bases not matched to a gene: 5. The CDR3 consists of 15 residues. Germline V CDR1 and CDR2: LNHNV, YYDKDF (reference sequence).

The sample holds a few counts of this clone. The rearrangement joins TRBV6-8 to TRBJ2-1; D not resolved. Trimming stripped 0 bases from V and 8 bases from J, with 8 bases between. There are 13 residues in the CDR3. Germline CDR1 reads MNHGY; CDR2 reads SAAAGT. The CDR3 DNA sequence: TGTGCCAGCAGTTACTCTTACGATCATGAGCAGTTCTTC. Encoded protein: CASSYSYDHEQFF.

Many counts were recorded for this clone. The chain employs TRBV6-8 and TRBJ2-3, with 10 positions matching TRBD2. The CDR3 totals 19 residues. Unmatched junction bases numbered 14, after V lost 3 bases and J lost 2 bases. The germline V gene has CDR1 MNHGY and CDR2 SAAAGT. For the CDR3, the DNA is TGTGCCAGCAGTTATGATGTTTTAGCGGGAGGAAGTTCCACAGATACGCAGTATTTT. Translating gives CASSYDVLAGGSSTDTQYF.

This clone was counted many times. The genes are TRBV6-8 and TRBJ2-7, with 10 nucleotides matching TRBD2. This CDR3 has 15 amino acids. Looked up from germline, CDR1 is MNHGY and CDR2 is SAAAGT. V gave up 7 bases and J gave up 3 bases; unmatched junction bases: 9. For the CDR3, the DNA is TGTGCCAGCACCGAATGGGCTAGCGGGAGCTACGAGCAGTACTTC. It translates to CASTEWASGSYEQYF.

This clone was seen a handful of times. V gene TRBV6-8 combines with J gene TRBJ1-1; TRBD1 agrees at 12 bases. V trimming: 5 bases; J trimming: 8 bases; junction bases outside the gene matches: 9. This CDR3 is 15 amino acids long. From germline, CDR1 is MNHGY and CDR2 SAAAGT. CDR3 nucleotide sequence: TGTGCCAGCAGTGACTTGGGACAGGGGGCGAGAGAAGCTTTCTTT. Its translation: CASSDLGQGAREAFF.

This clone was counted many times. J is TRBJ2-2 and V is TRBV11-3; D is uncertain. This CDR3 has 14 residues. V lost 3 bases to trimming and J lost 0 bases, with 5 bases between them. The germline V gene has CDR1 SGHNT and CDR2 YENEEA. CDR3 in amino acids: CASSFDPNTGELFF. CDR3 DNA sequence: TGTGCCAGCAGCTTCGACCCGAACACCGGGGAGCTGTTTTTT.

This clone showed up just a few times. The chain couples TRBV11-3 to TRBJ2-1; 11 nucleotides match TRBD2. The CDR3 has 15 amino acids. After removal of 5 bases from V and 5 bases from J, the junction contained 5 bases not matched to a gene. Germline CDR1 reads SGHNT; CDR2 reads YENEEA. The CDR3 spells CASSRVAGGNNEQFF. The CDR3 nucleotides are TGTGCCAGCAGCCGAGTAGCGGGAGGGAACAATGAGCAGTTCTTC.

V usage is TRBV9 and J usage is TRBJ2-1, with 9 bases matching TRBD2. This CDR3 comprises 16 residues. The germline gives CDR1 SGDLS, CDR2 YYNGEE. V lost 4 bases and J lost 4; bases outside the gene matches: 9. DNA of the CDR3: TGTGCCAGCAGCCCGAGAGGGACTAGCACATACAATGAGCAGTTCTTC. It encodes CASSPRGTSTYNEQFF.

This clone is classed as medium-sized. This chain uses TRBV6-8 with TRBJ1-1; TRBD1 aligns across 9 bases. The V and J ends lost 11 bases and 8 bases, in that order; junction bases with no gene match: 12. The germline V gene has CDR1 MNHGY and CDR2 SAAAGT. The CDR3 totals 13 residues. The CDR3 sequence: CAASRQGVPEAFF. For the CDR3, the DNA is TGTGCCGCCTCGAGACAGGGGGTTCCCGAAGCTTTCTTT.

This clone was detected a few times. The chain's CDR3 is CAWSRGQYEQYF. DNA of the CDR3: TGTGCCTGGAGTCGCGGACAGTACGAGCAGTACTTC. The V gene is TRBV30, the J gene TRBJ2-7, with D possibly being TRBD1 (6 bases). CDR3 size: 12 residues. V gave up 2 bases and J gave up 4 bases, with 9 bases separating them. Germline lookup yields CDR1 GTSNPN and CDR2 SVGIG (reference sequence).

J is TRBJ2-2 and V is TRBV18; D might be TRBD1 (6 bases). V dropped 3 bases and J dropped 6 bases, with 17 bases sitting between them. This CDR3 is built from 16 residues. The germline V gene encodes CDR1 KGHSH and CDR2 LQKENI. CDR3 region: CASSPTLQGGAGELFF. The CDR3 nucleotides are TGTGCCAGCTCACCCACCTTACAGGGTGGCGCCGGGGAGCTGTTTTTT.

This clone came up a few times. The chain joins TRBV7-6 to TRBJ1-2; maybe TRBD1 (5 bases). This CDR3 contains 14 residues. Germline CDR1 reads SGHVS; CDR2 reads FNYEAQ. V shed 5 bases and J shed 4 bases, with 14 bases lying between them. CDR3 in DNA: TGTGCCAGCAGCCTTGGGGGACCCGGCTATGGCTACACCTTC. Amino acid sequence: CASSLGGPGYGYTF.

This clone was seen a few times. The V call is TRBV6-8, the J call TRBJ1-5; D possibly corresponds to TRBD1 (5 bases). Germline V gene lookup returns CDR1 MNHGY and CDR2 SAAAGT. V was shortened by 5 bases and J by 4 bases, with 9 bases between the two germline ends. This CDR3 contains 13 residues. The CDR3 spells CASSRGENQPQHF. As DNA, the CDR3 is TGTGCCAGCAGTAGGGGAGAGAATCAGCCCCAGCATTTT.

By sample share, this clone is medium-sized (0.01 to 0.1%). This sequence joins TRBV6-8 and TRBJ1-2; 11 nucleotides align to TRBD1. V trimming: 6 bases; J trimming: 7 bases; junction bases outside the gene matches: 7. The CDR3 loop spans 14 amino acids. CDR1 MNHGY and CDR2 SAAAGT come from the germline V gene. Here the CDR3 reads CASSPGQGGTGYTF. CDR3 in DNA: TGTGCCAGCAGCCCGGGACAGGGGGGGACTGGCTACACCTTC.